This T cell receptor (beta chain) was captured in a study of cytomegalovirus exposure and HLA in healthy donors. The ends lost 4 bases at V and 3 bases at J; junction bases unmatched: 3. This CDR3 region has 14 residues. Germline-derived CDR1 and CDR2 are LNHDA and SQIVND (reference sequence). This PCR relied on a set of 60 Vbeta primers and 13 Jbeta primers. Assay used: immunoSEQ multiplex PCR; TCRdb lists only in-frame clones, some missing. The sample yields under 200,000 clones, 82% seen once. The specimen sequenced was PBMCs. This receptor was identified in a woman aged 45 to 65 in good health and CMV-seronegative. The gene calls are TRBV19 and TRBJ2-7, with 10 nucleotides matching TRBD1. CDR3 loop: CASSTRTGGYEQYF. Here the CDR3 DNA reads TGTGCCAGTAGTACAAGGACAGGGGGCTACGAGCAGTACTTC.